This T cell receptor (beta chain) originates from a study of cytomegalovirus exposure and HLA in healthy donors. Clones were sequenced by immunoSEQ multiplex PCR, and TCRdb holds only the in-frame ones, with some missing. The sample lists 150,000 to 200,000 clones; about 83% were seen once. The study's findings and limits: Specificity of three CMV-associated chains for CMV antigens was verified in vitro. Rare TCR sequences predominated, though certain public TCRs were found in many donors. The TCR clusters that emerged in the first cohort tended, a later analysis found, to co-occur in the approximately 110 validation repertoires.

In regard to this clone: Its specificity is not known.

The TCR originated in a woman aged 18-29 years in good health and CMV-seronegative. The sample comprised PBMCs.

The CDR3 reads CASSTDRRGEQYF. The CDR3 bases are TGTGCCAGTAGTACGGACAGAAGAGGCGAGCAGTACTTC. This chain joins TRBV19 and TRBJ2-7, with D tentatively TRBD1 (6 bases). Germline CDR1 LNHDA, CDR2 SQIVND (reference sequence). V was cut by 4 bases and J by 6 bases, with 13 bases left in between. The CDR3 spans 13 residues.